One sample yielded the 27 T cell receptor beta chains listed below, sequenced in a study of neoadjuvant anti-PD-1 for oral cavity cancer. Some clones are missing from TCRdb's copy, which holds only in-frame ones; the method was immunoSEQ multiplex PCR. The sample yields 1,200 to 1,500 clones, more than 50% seen once. Time point indicated: after neoadjuvant nivolumab, at surgical resection. Specimen: tumor tissue, collected after nivolumab (anti-PD-1) treatment. These receptors were collected from a person aged 40-85 years with oral cavity squamous cell carcinoma.

Only a few counts were recorded for this clone. This sequence joins TRBV4-1 and TRBJ1-1; D might be TRBD1 (6 bases). The CDR3 sequence is 17 residues long. V dropped 5 bases and J dropped 5 bases, with 24 bases sitting between them. Germline V gene sequence: CDR1 MGHRA, CDR2 YSYEKL. CDR3 bases: TGCGCCAGCAGCTCCCAATTCCCCGTCAGCCAGGGGACTGAAGCTTTCTTT. This translates into CASSSQFPVSQGTEAFF.

V gene TRBV15 combines with J gene TRBJ2-1; no definite D call. The CDR3 has 13 amino acids. The germline V and J ends were trimmed by 8 bases and 5 bases, with 13 bases remaining between them. Germline assignment: CDR1 LNHNV and CDR2 YYDKDF (reference sequence). CDR3: CATSIILDNEQFF. CDR3 DNA sequence: TGTGCCACCTCCATCATCCTGGACAATGAGCAGTTCTTC.

This clone was seen only once. The chain combines TRBV11-2 with TRBJ2-1, with D possibly matching TRBD1 (5 bases). Germline CDR1 is SGHAT and CDR2 is FQNNGV. The CDR3 extends over 14 amino acids. With 3 bases removed from V and 6 bases from J, the gap between germline ends came to 12 bases. The CDR3 loop is CASSFLDNLNEQFF. The CDR3, as DNA: TGTGCCAGCAGCTTTTTGGACAACCTCAATGAGCAGTTCTTC.

The sample holds a few counts of this clone. The V gene is TRBV7-9, the J gene TRBJ2-5; D unresolved. The CDR3 length is 14 residues. V dropped 0 bases and J dropped 2 bases, with 7 bases sitting between them. Germline V CDR1 and CDR2: SEHNR, FQNEAQ (reference sequence). The CDR3 region is CASSLAIAQETQYF. CDR3 coding DNA: TGTGCCAGCAGCTTAGCGATCGCTCAAGAGACCCAGTACTTC.

V usage is TRBV29-1 and J usage is TRBJ2-1; unclear D gene. The CDR3 is 12 amino acids. V was pared by 7 bases and J by 9 bases, with 16 bases between. Per the germline V gene, CDR1 is SQVTM and CDR2 is ANQGSEA. The CDR3 region has the DNA TGCAGCGGGACCGGGTTGGATGTTGAGCAGTTCTTC. It encodes CSGTGLDVEQFF.

The rearrangement uses TRBV2 and TRBJ2-3; 13 bases fit TRBD2. The germline CDR1 and CDR2 sequences are SNHLY and FYNNEI. The junction had 5 bases not matched to a gene; V was cut back by 5 bases and J by 6 bases. This CDR3 comprises 15 residues. The chain's CDR3 is CASSQTSGRVDTQYF. CDR3 sequence (DNA): TGTGCCAGCAGTCAAACTAGCGGGAGGGTGGATACGCAGTATTTT.

The chain carries TRBV30 and TRBJ2-7; 7 bases are a match to TRBD2. The CDR3 loop spans 14 amino acids. Germline trimming cut 7 bases from V and 2 bases from J; bases unmatched to any gene: 11. Germline V lookup: CDR1 GTSNPN, CDR2 SVGIG (reference sequence). The DNA of the CDR3 is TGTGCCTCCAACATTGGGGGGGTCACCTACGAGCAGTACTTC. Protein sequence: CASNIGGVTYEQYF.

V is TRBV6-5 and J is TRBJ1-2, with 7 positions matching TRBD1. With 5 bases clipped from V and 6 bases from J, the junction kept 6 bases outside the gene matches. Germline V gives CDR1 MNHEY, CDR2 SVGAGI. The CDR3 loop spans 13 amino acids. This CDR3 is CASSRQGLHGYTF. CDR3 DNA: TGTGCCAGCAGTCGACAGGGTTTGCATGGCTACACCTTC.

The chain links TRBV6-5 to TRBJ1-4; maybe TRBD1 (6 bases). Germline lookup yields CDR1 MNHEY and CDR2 SVGAGI. Trimming took off 5 bases at V and 7 bases at J, with 11 bases between the two ends. The CDR3 consists of 13 residues. Here the CDR3 reads CASSQGRSEKLFF. The DNA for the CDR3 is TGTGCCAGCAGTCAGGGGCGGAGTGAAAAACTGTTTTTT.

The chain joins TRBV28 to TRBJ2-3, with D possibly being TRBD1 (5 bases). V was pared by 9 bases and J by 0 bases, with 16 bases between. Germline loops: CDR1 MDHEN, CDR2 SYDVKM. CDR3 size: 15 residues. CDR3 protein: CASSQGFYSTDTQYF. The CDR3 DNA sequence: TGTGCCAGTAGTCAGGGTTTTTACAGCACAGATACGCAGTATTTT.

The chain links TRBV11-2 to TRBJ2-5; 7 nucleotides line up with TRBD2. The CDR3 runs to 15 residues. The junction had 9 bases not matched to a gene; V was cut back by 3 bases and J by 5 bases. The germline V gene has CDR1 SGHAT and CDR2 FQNNGV. CDR3: CASSFKGLRGETQYF. The CDR3 DNA sequence: TGTGCCAGCAGCTTTAAAGGCTTGCGGGGGGAGACCCAGTACTTC.

Judged by abundance, this clone is large. This sequence joins TRBV7-9 and TRBJ2-7; either TRBD1 or TRBD2 may supply D (7 bases each). V was pared by 7 bases and J by 3 bases, with 19 bases between. Looked up from germline, CDR1 is SEHNR and CDR2 is FQNEAQ (reference sequence). The CDR3 contains 15 residues. CDR3 loop: CASTRGGPSGYEQYF. CDR3 DNA: TGTGCCAGCACCAGGGGGGGTCCCTCCGGCTACGAGCAGTACTTC.

The chain has TRBV14 and TRBJ2-5, with TRBD2 matching 16 bases. Looked up from germline, CDR1 is SGHDN and CDR2 is FVKESK. The CDR3 runs to 17 residues. Trimming took 3 bases from V and 0 from J; bases not matched to a gene: 1. CDR3 coding DNA: TGTGCCAGCAGCCAGGGACTAGCGGGAGGGTACCAAGAGACCCAGTACTTC. This codes for CASSQGLAGGYQETQYF.

A few counts support this clone. This sequence joins TRBV6-5 and TRBJ1-3, with D tentatively TRBD1 (5 bases). This CDR3 has 12 residues. Trimming took off 6 bases at V and 14 bases at J, with 17 bases between the two ends. Germline CDR1 and CDR2: MNHEY and SVGAGI. The CDR3 DNA reads as TGTGCCAGCAGGGACACGTTCCGGGGGGTATATTTT. Its protein product is CASRDTFRGVYF.

The chain links TRBV6-5 to TRBJ2-5; D ambiguous. CDR3 length: 13 residues. Trimming removed 6 bases from V and 6 bases from J, with 14 bases in between. CDR1 and CDR2 from the germline V gene are MNHEY and SVGAGI. CDR3 amino acids: CASSKTGDKTQYF. Written as DNA, the CDR3 is TGTGCCAGCAGCAAAACGGGCGATAAGACCCAGTACTTC.

This chain uses TRBV6-5 with TRBJ2-3; D might be TRBD1 (6 bases). The V and J ends lost 5 bases and 2 bases respectively, with 8 bases between them. The length of the CDR3 is 13 residues. CDR1 MNHEY and CDR2 SVGAGI come from the germline V gene. In DNA, the CDR3 is TGTGCCAGCAGTGACAGGTTCACAGATACGCAGTATTTT. This gives the protein CASSDRFTDTQYF.

The chain couples TRBV27 to TRBJ2-7; D uncertain. Looked up from germline, CDR1 is MNHEY and CDR2 is SMNVEV (reference sequence). The CDR3 spans 13 residues. With 10 bases removed from V and 6 bases from J, the gap between germline ends came to 19 bases. CDR3 in DNA: TGTGCCAACCACTTCTCCTCCCCCCGCGAGCAGTACTTC. It is translated as CANHFSSPREQYF.

The chain is built from TRBV30 and TRBJ2-7; TRBD1 matches at 7 bases. V dropped 2 bases and J dropped 1; count of bases not matched to a gene: 2. The CDR3 sequence is 13 residues long. CDR1 and CDR2 (germline): GTSNPN, SVGIG (reference sequence). CDR3 sequence: CAWSRGLSYEQYF. CDR3 coding DNA: TGTGCCTGGAGTAGGGGGCTATCCTACGAGCAGTACTTC.

This clone was counted only a few times. V and J are TRBV6-5 and TRBJ1-2; D uncertain. CDR1 is MNHEY, CDR2 SVGAGI, per germline. V was cut by 8 bases and J by 2 bases, with 9 bases left in between. The length of the CDR3 is 12 residues. In DNA, the CDR3 is TGTGCCAGCCGCACAGTAAACTATGGCTACACCTTC. Protein product: CASRTVNYGYTF.

Written as DNA, the CDR3 is TGCGCCAGCAGCTTGGGCGGACTAGCGAGAATTAAGTTCTTC. It translates to CASSLGGLARIKFF. V gene TRBV5-1 combines with J gene TRBJ2-1; 9 bases agree with TRBD2. This CDR3 comprises 14 residues. The germline V gene encodes CDR1 SGHRS and CDR2 YFSETQ. The J segment lost 14 bases and the V segment lost 0 bases, leaving 9 bases of the junction unmatched.

The chain carries TRBV4-2 and TRBJ2-2; D ambiguous. The V end lost 1 base, the J end lost 2 bases, and 14 bases lay between the germline ends. The CDR3 spans 17 residues. Germline V gene lookup returns CDR1 LGHNA and CDR2 YNFKEQ. The CDR3 protein is CASSQGSAYSNTGELFF. CDR3 coding DNA: TGTGCCAGCAGCCAAGGGTCGGCCTATTCTAACACCGGGGAGCTGTTTTTT.

This clone has more than one count but fewer than ten. The V gene is TRBV5-4, the J gene TRBJ2-1; tentatively, D is TRBD2 (5 bases). Germline values: CDR1 SGHNT, CDR2 YYREEE (reference sequence). Deletions cut 0 bases from V and 6 bases from J, with 16 bases between. The CDR3 length is 16 residues. The CDR3 DNA reads as TGTGCCAGCAGCTTGGGAGCCCCCCTAGCCCCCAATGAGCAGTTCTTC. Its translation is CASSLGAPLAPNEQFF.

The sample holds a few counts of this clone. The rearrangement joins TRBV6-5 to TRBJ2-7; TRBD1 or TRBD2 may be the D gene (5 bases each). The germline gives CDR1 MNHEY, CDR2 SVGAGI. Trimming pared 6 bases from V and 8 bases from J, leaving 11 bases between. The CDR3 length is 11 residues. The CDR3 coding sequence is TGTGCCAGCAGCTATCCGGGACAGCAGTACTTC. Its translation is CASSYPGQQYF.

This chain uses TRBV7-9 with TRBJ1-5, with a weak D call TRBD1 (5 bases). The CDR3 sequence is 15 residues long. The germline CDR1 and CDR2 sequences are SEHNR and FQNEAQ (reference sequence). Trimming stripped 7 bases from V and 5 bases from J, with 18 bases between. The CDR3 region is CASTDIGGYDQPQHF. In DNA, the CDR3 is TGTGCCAGCACCGACATCGGGGGTTACGATCAGCCCCAGCATTTT.

This clone was counted a few times. V and J are TRBV10-2 and TRBJ2-2; 10 bases line up with TRBD1. CDR1 and CDR2 from the germline V gene are WSHSY and SAAADI. V lost 6 bases to trimming and J lost 8 bases; unmatched junction nucleotides: 9. CDR3 length: 15 amino acids. In DNA, the CDR3 is TGCGCCAGCAGACGCGTTGGGACAGGGGAGGGGGAGCTGTTTTTT. Translating gives CASRRVGTGEGELFF.

This clone was seen only a few times. J is TRBJ2-2 and V is TRBV14; no definite D call. There are 12 residues in the CDR3. Trimming pared 3 bases from V and 8 bases from J, leaving 7 bases between. Germline V CDR1 and CDR2: SGHDN, FVKESK. The CDR3 here is CASSHRGGELFF. The CDR3 DNA is TGTGCCAGCAGCCATCGAGGTGGGGAGCTGTTTTTT.

The rearrangement joins TRBV7-3 to TRBJ2-3; D unclear. Germline CDR1 SGHTA, CDR2 FQGTGA. With 1 base removed from V and 6 bases from J, the gap between germline ends came to 5 bases. This CDR3 spans 12 amino acids. This chain's CDR3 is CASSLSVDTQYF. The CDR3 DNA is TGTGCCAGCAGCTTAAGCGTCGATACGCAGTATTTT.